The clone carrying this T cell receptor beta chain was seen repeatedly, ten times or more. Its target is unknown. TCRdb redid the calling of the 5' RACE reads with MiXCR, one entry per CDR3 protein. The sample carries some 590,000 distinct CDR3 sequences, nearly 10% recorded once. This record belongs to a study of identical twins. Findings of the study overall: With monozygotic twins, out-of-frame TCR alpha sharing exceeded what models estimated.

This CDR3 has 15 residues. Germline V gene lookup returns CDR1 SGHRS and CDR2 YFSETQ. The V and J ends lost 0 bases and 4 bases respectively, with 13 bases between them. The sample also formed part of further work on yellow fever vaccine responses in identical twins.

Source material: PBMCs. The chain employs TRBV5-1 and TRBJ1-2; TRBD1 might be the D (5 bases). The receptor comes from a woman aged 18-29 years in good health. The CDR3 coding sequence is TGCGCCAGCAGCTTGGCCCCAGACAGACCCTATGGCTACACCTTC. It translates to CASSLAPDRPYGYTF. Full variable domain (remainder filled in from reference TRBV5-1 and TRBJ1-2): KAGVTQTPRYLIKTRGQQVTLSCSPISGHRSVSWYQQTPGQGLQFLFEYFSETQRNKGNFPGRFSGRQFSNSRSEMNVSTLELGDSALYLCASSLAPDRPYGYTFGSGTRLTVV.